The rows below give T cell receptor beta chains drawn from one sample of a study of blood T cell repertoires in COVID-19. Generated by immunoSEQ multiplex PCR, the TCRdb table keeps only in-frame clones and is missing some. In the table there are about 210,000 clones, around 90% of which are singletons. Sequenced sample: peripheral blood. The receptors here all came from a man younger than 40 with acute or convalescent COVID-19. Each CDR3 is given with its conserved first and last residue. Fields, in order: D gene, V gene, J gene, clone size, CDR3 DNA, CDR3 protein. A D gene is named only where the DNA matches it firmly. The size entry is marked missing in some rows and otherwise reads once, few, many or a size class.

D: .; V: TRBV11-1; J: TRBJ2-7; size: .; DNA: TGTGCCAGCAGCTTAGGAACAGGGTACGAGCAGTACTTC; CDR3: CASSLGTGYEQYF
D: TRBD1; V: TRBV5-1; J: TRBJ1-5; size: .; DNA: TGCGCCAGCAGCAACCTACCAGGGGGCTTCAATCAGCCCCAGCATTTT; CDR3: CASSNLPGGFNQPQHF
D: TRBD2; V: TRBV4-2; J: TRBJ2-1; size: .; DNA: TGTGCCAGCAGCCGGCCCGGGACTAACAATGAGCAGTTCTTC; CDR3: CASSRPGTNNEQFF
D: TRBD1; V: TRBV10-3; J: TRBJ1-1; size: .; DNA: TGTGCCATCAGAACCGGACAGGCAAACACTGAAGCTTTCTTT; CDR3: CAIRTGQANTEAFF
D: TRBD1; V: TRBV18; J: TRBJ1-5; size: .; DNA: TGTGCCAGCTCACCAGACAGGGGCGCCGTTCAGCCCCAGCATTTT; CDR3: CASSPDRGAVQPQHF
D: TRBD1; V: TRBV6-5; J: TRBJ1-3; size: .; DNA: TGTGCCAGCACCCCCGGGACAGGCTCTGGAAACACCATATATTTT; CDR3: CASTPGTGSGNTIYF
D: .; V: TRBV3-1/TRBV3-2; J: TRBJ2-7; size: .; DNA: TGTGCCAGCAGCCCCTCCATCCGGGGGGAGCAGTACTTC; CDR3: CASSPSIRGEQYF
D: .; V: TRBV19; J: TRBJ1-1; size: .; DNA: TGTGCCAGTAAGTTGAACCACAGACACGGCACCTTAAACACTGAAGCTTTCTTT; CDR3: CASKLNHRHGTLNTEAFF
D: TRBD2; V: TRBV7-9; J: TRBJ2-7; size: .; DNA: TGTGCCAGCAGCTTAGGGATTAGCGGGGTGAGCTCCTACGAGCAGTACTTC; CDR3: CASSLGISGVSSYEQYF
D: .; V: TRBV30; J: TRBJ1-4; size: once; DNA: TGTGCCTGGAGTGTGCGGGGGGCATTGGGGGAAAAACTGTTTTTT; CDR3: CAWSVRGALGEKLFF
D: TRBD2; V: TRBV24-1; J: TRBJ2-5; size: .; DNA: TGTGCCACCAGTGATTACAAGCGGGAAAAGACCCAGTACTTC; CDR3: CATSDYKREKTQYF
D: .; V: TRBV6-1; J: TRBJ1-1; size: .; DNA: TGTGCCAGCAGTGAGAGGGGGAGGGACACTGAAGCTTTCTTT; CDR3: CASSERGRDTEAFF
D: .; V: TRBV5-8; J: TRBJ2-1; size: .; DNA: TGTGCCAGCAGCTTGGTCCGCGGAGAGCAGTTCTTC; CDR3: CASSLVRGEQFF
D: .; V: TRBV24-1; J: TRBJ2-3; size: few; DNA: TGTGCCACCAGTTCTTCAGGTGATTTCATCACAGATACGCAGTATTTT; CDR3: CATSSSGDFITDTQYF
D: .; V: TRBV19; J: TRBJ1-1; size: few; DNA: TGTGCCAGTACCCGGGAGGCGAACACTGAAGCTTTCTTT; CDR3: CASTREANTEAFF
D: .; V: TRBV19; J: TRBJ1-3; size: .; DNA: TGTGCCAGTAGTATTGGCAGGGGAGCGTCTGGAAACACCATATATTTT; CDR3: CASSIGRGASGNTIYF
D: .; V: TRBV27; J: TRBJ1-3; size: .; DNA: TGTGCCAGTCGCACGGGTGGAGGAAACACCATATATTTT; CDR3: CASRTGGGNTIYF
D: TRBD2; V: TRBV14; J: TRBJ2-3; size: .; DNA: TGTGCCAGCAGCACTAGCGGAGTCTTAAGTACGCAGTATTTT; CDR3: CASSTSGVLSTQYF
D: .; V: TRBV12-3/TRBV12-4; J: TRBJ2-2; size: once; DNA: TGTGCCAGCAGTTCATACACCGGGGAGCTGTTTTTT; CDR3: CASSSYTGELFF
D: .; V: TRBV15; J: TRBJ2-7; size: .; DNA: TGTGCCACCAGAGGGGATTTGGGGAATAGCTACGAGCAGTACTTC; CDR3: CATRGDLGNSYEQYF
D: .; V: TRBV28; J: TRBJ1-2; size: .; DNA: TGTGCCAGCAGTTTCCAGACAGGCAACTATGGCTACACCTTC; CDR3: CASSFQTGNYGYTF
D: TRBD1; V: TRBV6-6; J: TRBJ1-5; size: .; DNA: TGTGCCAGCAGTTCCGGACAGGGCGTGAGCAATCAGCCCCAGCATTTT; CDR3: CASSSGQGVSNQPQHF
D: TRBD2; V: TRBV5-4; J: TRBJ2-1; size: .; DNA: TGTGCCAGCAGCCCTGTAGCAGCGGGAGTTGGTGAGCAGTTCTTC; CDR3: CASSPVAAGVGEQFF
D: .; V: TRBV7-8; J: TRBJ1-5; size: few; DNA: TGTGCCAGCAGCCTAAACAGGGTGCCCCAGCATTTT; CDR3: CASSLNRVPQHF
D: .; V: TRBV5-4; J: TRBJ2-2; size: .; DNA: TGTGCCAGCAGCTCGCGCTCCCAGGGGTCCGGGGAGCTGTTTTTT; CDR3: CASSSRSQGSGELFF
D: TRBD1; V: TRBV7-3; J: TRBJ2-5; size: .; DNA: TGTGCCAGCAGCTCACACACCGGGACAGGGAAAGAGACCCAGTACTTC; CDR3: CASSSHTGTGKETQYF
D: .; V: TRBV19; J: TRBJ1-3; size: .; DNA: TGTGCCAGTAGTCCCCAGGCAGAACCCTCTGGAAACACCATATATTTT; CDR3: CASSPQAEPSGNTIYF
D: .; V: TRBV10-1; J: TRBJ2-1; size: .; DNA: TGCGCCAGCAGTGAAGATAGCAACAATGAGCAGTTCTTC; CDR3: CASSEDSNNEQFF
D: TRBD1; V: TRBV28; J: TRBJ2-2; size: .; DNA: TGTGCCAGCAGTCCGGGACAGCGCACCGGGGAGCTGTTTTTT; CDR3: CASSPGQRTGELFF
D: .; V: TRBV28; J: TRBJ1-2; size: .; DNA: TGTGCCAGCAGTTTAGGAGTTACGGGGAGGGGCTACACCTTC; CDR3: CASSLGVTGRGYTF
D: .; V: TRBV9; J: TRBJ2-1; size: .; DNA: TGTGCCAGCACACCCCAAACTAGCACCAATGAGCAGTTCTTC; CDR3: CASTPQTSTNEQFF
D: TRBD2; V: TRBV20-1; J: TRBJ2-3; size: .; DNA: TGCAGTGCTAGTCGGTCTAGCGGTAGCACAGATACGCAGTATTTT; CDR3: CSASRSSGSTDTQYF
D: .; V: TRBV5-1; J: TRBJ2-1; size: .; DNA: TGCGCCAGCACCCGAACTCCATCGCTTTCCTACAATGAGCAGTTCTTC; CDR3: CASTRTPSLSYNEQFF
D: .; V: TRBV25-1; J: TRBJ2-1; size: .; DNA: TGTGCCAGCAGATTTGTTTTCGATGAGCAGTTCTTC; CDR3: CASRFVFDEQFF
D: TRBD2; V: TRBV28; J: TRBJ2-2; size: .; DNA: TGTGCCAGCAGTAGCGTTCGGGGGGTAAACACCGGGGAGCTGTTTTTT; CDR3: CASSSVRGVNTGELFF
D: .; V: TRBV3-1/TRBV3-2; J: TRBJ2-5; size: .; DNA: TGTGCCAGCAGCTATCCCCCCCGAGAGACCCAGTACTTC; CDR3: CASSYPPRETQYF
D: .; V: TRBV2; J: TRBJ2-7; size: .; DNA: TGTGCCAGCAGAACACCATTCTCCTACGAGCAGTACTTC; CDR3: CASRTPFSYEQYF
D: .; V: TRBV11-1; J: TRBJ2-7; size: .; DNA: TGTGCCAGCAGCTTACTACAGGGATTTGCCTACGAGCAGTACTTC; CDR3: CASSLLQGFAYEQYF
D: TRBD1; V: TRBV5-4; J: TRBJ2-1; size: .; DNA: TGTGCCAGCAGCTCTACCACAGGGGGCCTAGTGGACAATGAGCAGTTCTTC; CDR3: CASSSTTGGLVDNEQFF
D: .; V: TRBV30; J: TRBJ2-1; size: .; DNA: TGTGCCTGGAGACCGCTTGGCAGAAATGAGCAGTTCTTC; CDR3: CAWRPLGRNEQFF
D: .; V: TRBV15; J: TRBJ2-7; size: .; DNA: TGTGCCACCAGCAGAGAACCCGGACAATTGGGCTACGAGCAGTACTTC; CDR3: CATSREPGQLGYEQYF
D: TRBD2; V: TRBV4-1; J: TRBJ2-7; size: few; DNA: TGCGCCAGCAGCCAAACGGGAGCGGGGGAGCAGTACTTC; CDR3: CASSQTGAGEQYF
D: .; V: TRBV10-2; J: TRBJ2-3; size: .; DNA: TGCGCCAGCACAGGGGCGGAGAGAGGTACGCAGTATTTT; CDR3: CASTGAERGTQYF
D: TRBD2; V: TRBV30; J: TRBJ2-2; size: .; DNA: TGTGCCTGGAGTTCCCGGACTAGCGGGAGGGCGGCCACCGGGGAGCTGTTTTTT; CDR3: CAWSSRTSGRAATGELFF
D: TRBD1; V: TRBV27; J: TRBJ1-1; size: once; DNA: TGTGCCAGCAGGTCAGGGACAGGGGGCGGGAACACTGAAGCTTTCTTT; CDR3: CASRSGTGGGNTEAFF
D: .; V: TRBV5-1; J: TRBJ1-1; size: .; DNA: TGCGCCAGCAGCTTCGCCGGGAAAGCTTTCTTT; CDR3: CASSFAGKAFF
D: .; V: TRBV16; J: TRBJ1-6; size: .; DNA: TGTGCCAGCAGCCACGGGGGTTTTAATTCACCCCTCCACTTT; CDR3: CASSHGGFNSPLHF
D: .; V: TRBV15; J: TRBJ2-1; size: .; DNA: TGTGCCACCAGCAGCCCTAAAGTAGCCCGGGGAAACAATGAGCAGTTCTTC; CDR3: CATSSPKVARGNNEQFF
D: .; V: TRBV7-9; J: TRBJ2-5; size: .; DNA: TGTGCCAGCAGCCAAGGGGAAGGCCAAGAGACCCAGTACTTC; CDR3: CASSQGEGQETQYF
D: TRBD1; V: TRBV6-5; J: TRBJ1-1; size: .; DNA: TGTGCCAGCAGTTACTTGGTCCAGGGGGGCACTGAAGCTTTCTTT; CDR3: CASSYLVQGGTEAFF
D: .; V: TRBV2; J: TRBJ2-7; size: .; DNA: TGTGCCAGCAGTGGGGCAGGCATCGGCGAGCAGTACTTC; CDR3: CASSGAGIGEQYF
D: .; V: TRBV6-5; J: TRBJ1-2; size: .; DNA: TGTGCCAGCAGACTCGACACTAACTATGGCTACACCTTC; CDR3: CASRLDTNYGYTF
D: .; V: TRBV3-1/TRBV3-2; J: TRBJ1-1; size: .; DNA: TGTGCCAGCAGCCTAACACAGTACACTGAAGCTTTCTTT; CDR3: CASSLTQYTEAFF